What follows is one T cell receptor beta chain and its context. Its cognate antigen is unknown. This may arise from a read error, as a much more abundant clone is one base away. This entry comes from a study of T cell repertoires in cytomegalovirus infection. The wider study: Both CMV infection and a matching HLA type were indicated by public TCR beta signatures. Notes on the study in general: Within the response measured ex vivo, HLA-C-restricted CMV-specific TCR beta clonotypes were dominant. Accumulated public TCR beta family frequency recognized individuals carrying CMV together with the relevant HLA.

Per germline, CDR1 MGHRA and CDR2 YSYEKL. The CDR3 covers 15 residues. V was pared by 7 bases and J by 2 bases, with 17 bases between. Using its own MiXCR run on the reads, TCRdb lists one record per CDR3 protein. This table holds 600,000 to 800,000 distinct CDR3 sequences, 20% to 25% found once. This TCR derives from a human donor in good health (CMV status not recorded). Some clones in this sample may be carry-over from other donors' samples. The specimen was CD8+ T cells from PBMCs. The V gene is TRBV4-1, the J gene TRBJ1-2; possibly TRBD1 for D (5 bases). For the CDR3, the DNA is TGCGCCAGCAACCAGAACAGGCTAGGGAACTATGGCTACACCTTC. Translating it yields CASNQNRLGNYGYTF.